The rows below give T cell receptor beta chains drawn from one sample of a study of breast tumors, draining lymph nodes, adjacent tissues. TCRdb reprocessed the multiplex PCR reads with MiXCR, giving one entry per CDR3 protein. Of tens of thousands of distinct CDR3 sequences listed, approximately 31% are singletons. Sequencing was carried out using axillary lymph node tissue. The receptors derive from a female donor with breast cancer. Some clones in this sample may be carry-over from other donors' samples. Each CDR3 is given with its conserved first and last residue. A D gene is named only where the DNA matches it firmly. Expanded clones are given a class, and other clones once, few, many or no size at all.

size: many
D: -
V: TRBV19
length: 15
J: TRBJ2-1
CDR3: CASSMVGSWYNEQFF
DNA: TGTGCCAGTAGTATGGTCGGGAGCTGGTACAATGAGCAGTTCTTC

size: few
D: TRBD2
V: TRBV18
length: 19
J: TRBJ2-1
CDR3: CASSPSGKSYTSSYNEQFF
DNA: TGTGCCAGCTCACCTAGCGGGAAGTCCTATACTAGCTCCTACAATGAGCAGTTCTTC

size: many
D: TRBD2
V: TRBV27
length: 14
J: TRBJ2-7
CDR3: CASSLLAGGNEQYF
DNA: TGTGCCAGCAGTTTACTAGCGGGAGGGAACGAGCAGTACTTC

size: once
D: TRBD1
V: TRBV15
length: 13
J: TRBJ2-5
CDR3: CATKDRDQETQYF
DNA: TGTGCCACCAAGGACAGGGACCAAGAGACCCAGTACTTC

size: many
D: -
V: TRBV7-3
length: 13
J: TRBJ2-1
CDR3: CASSSIGKDEQFF
DNA: TGTGCCAGCAGCTCCATAGGCAAGGATGAGCAGTTCTTC

size: many
D: -
V: TRBV12-3/TRBV12-4
length: 14
J: TRBJ2-7
CDR3: CASSLARGSYEQYF
DNA: TGTGCCAGCAGTTTAGCGCGCGGGTCCTACGAGCAGTACTTC

size: many
D: -
V: TRBV7-3
length: 14
J: TRBJ2-3
CDR3: CASSPDRFTDTQYF
DNA: TGTGCCAGCAGCCCCGACAGATTCACAGATACGCAGTATTTT

size: -
D: TRBD1
V: TRBV19
length: 18
J: TRBJ1-6
CDR3: CASSIDGTGGAYNSPPHF
DNA: TGTGCCAGTAGTATAGATGGTACAGGGGGCGCCTATAATTCACCCCCCCACTTT

size: many
D: TRBD2
V: TRBV4-1
length: 16
J: TRBJ2-7
CDR3: CASNRLAGGLSGEQYF
DNA: TGCGCCAGCAACCGACTAGCGGGAGGGCTGAGTGGCGAGCAGTACTTC

size: few
D: -
V: TRBV6-2/TRBV6-3
length: 18
J: TRBJ2-4
CDR3: CASSPPSVAGLAKNIQYF
DNA: TGTGCCAGCAGTCCCCCTTCCGTCGCGGGATTAGCCAAAAACATTCAGTACTTC

size: many
D: -
V: TRBV19
length: 14
J: TRBJ2-5
CDR3: CASSIGGFQETQYF
DNA: TGTGCCAGTAGTATAGGGGGGTTCCAAGAGACCCAGTACTTC

size: many
D: -
V: TRBV14
length: 16
J: TRBJ1-3
CDR3: CASSRRPLTSGNTIYF
DNA: TGTGCCAGCAGCCGACGGCCACTCACCTCTGGAAACACCATATATTTT